These 7 T cell receptor beta chains were all obtained from the same sample, sequenced in a study of shared clonotypes between healthy human individuals (dated by TCRdb to 2018 to 2021). The method behind the library was the immunoSEQ multiplex PCR assay. Drawn from immuneACCESS, this table holds only the in-frame rearrangements with V and J called that TCRdb kept. Clones are partly lost; checked studies trace under half to an unresolved V gene and leave the rest unexplained. Recorded for this sample are about 1.5 million clones; approximately 96% of them occurred a single time. The biggest ten clones account for approximately 1% of the sample. The material sequenced was naive CD4+ T cells sorted from blood. The cell subset or site label, as the study defines it: CD45RA+ positively selected. The receptors come from a young man in good health.

Points on this clone: At the DNA level, this CDR3 is encoded by other sequences in the same sample as well. The genes are TRBV9 and TRBJ2-7, with TRBD1 identical over 8 bases. The ends lost 0 bases at V and 6 bases at J; junction bases unmatched: 5. Germline values: CDR1 SGDLS, CDR2 YYNGEE. The CDR3 contains 14 residues. The DNA for the CDR3 is TGTGCCAGCAGCGTAGGTCAGGGGGCCTTCGAGCAGTACTTC. This sequence encodes CASSVGQGAFEQYF.

The J gene is TRBJ2-7, the V gene TRBV4-2; no definite D call. V was pared by 4 bases and J by 3 bases, with 10 bases between. The CDR3 length is 13 residues. Germline CDR1 LGHNA, CDR2 YNFKEQ. CDR3: CASSLTSSYEQYF. CDR3 in DNA: TGTGCCAGCAGCCTAACTTCTAGCTACGAGCAGTACTTC.

Worth noting for this clone: Within the sample, other DNA sequences also encode this same CDR3. The V gene is TRBV27, the J gene TRBJ2-7, with D maybe TRBD2 (5 bases). The germline V gene encodes CDR1 MNHEY and CDR2 SMNVEV (reference sequence). The length of the CDR3 is 12 residues. V lost 3 bases to trimming and J lost 3 bases, with 6 bases between them. The CDR3 protein is CASSFAGYEQYF. The CDR3 bases are TGTGCCAGCAGTTTTGCGGGCTACGAGCAGTACTTC.

The rearrangement uses TRBV5-1 and TRBJ2-1; TRBD1 matches 7 bases. The V segment lost 4 bases and the J segment 3 bases; nucleotides outside the gene matches: 7. The CDR3 length is 15 residues. From germline, CDR1 is SGHRS and CDR2 YFSETQ. CDR3 region: CASSLRDSLYNEQFF. The CDR3 DNA is TGCGCCAGCAGCCTCCGGGACAGCCTCTACAATGAGCAGTTCTTC.

The CDR3 spells CASSPLPKNIQYF. The CDR3 DNA is TGTGCCAGCAGCCCACTGCCCAAAAACATTCAGTACTTC. The chain combines TRBV11-2 with TRBJ2-4, with no clear D. V was shortened by 5 bases and J by 2 bases, with 7 bases between the two germline ends. CDR1 and CDR2 from the germline V gene are SGHAT and FQNNGV. The length of the CDR3 is 13 residues.

This clone occurred once. The chain uses TRBV5-5 and TRBJ2-5; no clear D. The CDR3 covers 14 residues. Germline lookup yields CDR1 SGHKS and CDR2 YYEKEE (reference sequence). Trimming removed 4 bases at V and 1 base at J, with 11 bases between. The CDR3 DNA follows: TGTGCCAGCAGCACCCGGGCCAGCCAAGAGACCCAGTACTTC. It codes for CASSTRASQETQYF.

This clone was counted a single time. At one end, the junction sequence differs from germline, possibly due to a read error. V gene TRBV15 combines with J gene TRBJ1-1, with 10 bases that match TRBD1. Germline V CDR1 and CDR2: LNHNV, YYDKDF (reference sequence). This CDR3 comprises 13 residues. The CDR3 DNA sequence: TGTGCCACCAGCCGAGACAGGGGGCGCGGGGCTTTCTTT. The encoded protein is CATSRDRGRGAFF.